The rows below give T cell receptor beta chains drawn from one sample of a study of T cell repertoires in cytomegalovirus infection. Antigens for these TCRs are unknown. MiXCR, applied by TCRdb to the reads, yields one record per CDR3 protein. Among 650,000 to 900,000 distinct CDR3 sequences listed, less than 35% were seen once. The sample here was cultured CD8+ T cells from PBMCs, taken from culture after CMV antigen stimulation. The receptors originated from a human donor in good health (CMV status not recorded). Some clones in this sample may be carry-over from other donors' samples. Each CDR3 is given with its conserved first and last residue. D genes are given only for firm matches. The listing skips clone size in some rows; elsewhere it reads once, few, many or a size class.

j_call d_call cdr3_length v_call clone_size cdr3_nt cdr3_aa
TRBJ2-1 TRBD2 16 TRBV7-6 many TGTGCCAGCACCCCCTTGCGGGGGGAATCCTACAATGAGCAGTTCTTC CASTPLRGESYNEQFF
TRBJ2-4 . 12 TRBV7-9 few TGTGCCAGCAGCTTTGAGGAAAACATTCAGTACTTC CASSFEENIQYF
TRBJ2-1 TRBD1 15 TRBV6-6 . TGTGCCAGCAACGACCTTAGGGGGCCGAACAATGAGCAGTTCTTC CASNDLRGPNNEQFF
TRBJ1-1 . 14 TRBV7-8 . TGTGTCAGCAGCACGAAGCCCGCGAACACTGAAGCTTTCTTT CVSSTKPANTEAFF
TRBJ1-6 . 15 TRBV27 . TGTGCCAGCAGTCGTGTTGGGGGCTATAATTCACCCCTCCACTTT CASSRVGGYNSPLHF
TRBJ2-7 . 14 TRBV6-6 once TGTGCCAGCAGTTATGGGGACATTTCCTACGAGCAGTACTTC CASSYGDISYEQYF
TRBJ2-7 . 18 TRBV14 few TGTGCCAGCAGCCAAGGCCTTCGAGTTGACAGCAACTCCTACGAGCAGTACTTC CASSQGLRVDSNSYEQYF
TRBJ1-2 TRBD1 15 TRBV7-9 few TGTGCCAGCAGCTCCGGGACAGCCTCTACCTATGGCTACACCTTC CASSSGTASTYGYTF
TRBJ2-3 . 17 TRBV19 few TGTGCCAGTAGTATCTCCGAGGAAAATCTTGGGCCCGATACGCAGTATTTT CASSISEENLGPDTQYF
TRBJ1-2 . 14 TRBV9 . TGTGCCAGCCTCCCTACTCCGGCGGGACATGGCTACACCTTC CASLPTPAGHGYTF
TRBJ1-2 TRBD1 17 TRBV6-2/TRBV6-3 . TGTGCCAGCAGCCTGGGGACAGTTTGGTTTTCCTCGTATGGCTACACCTTC CASSLGTVWFSSYGYTF
TRBJ2-2 TRBD1 14 TRBV7-3 . TGTGCCAGCAGCTTAGGGGAGACAGGGGTTGAGCTGTTTTTT CASSLGETGVELFF
TRBJ2-1 TRBD1 17 TRBV14 few TGTGCCAGCAGCCATCTCAACCGGGACAGGGTATACAATGAGCAGTTCTTC CASSHLNRDRVYNEQFF
TRBJ2-6 TRBD1 18 TRBV7-6 many TGTGCCAGCAGCATCAGGACAGGCCGAACAGCTGGGGCCAACGTCCTGACTTTC CASSIRTGRTAGANVLTF
TRBJ2-3 . 9 TRBV9 . TGTGCCAGCAGCCTTCAGGGGCCGTTT CASSLQGPF
TRBJ1-2 TRBD1 14 TRBV27 . TGTGCCAACAGCGCCGGGACAGGGGTTTATGGCTACACCTTC CANSAGTGVYGYTF
TRBJ2-2 . 15 TRBV7-9 few TGTGCCAGCAGCTTAGCCAGGGGGAACACCGGGGAGCTGTTTTTT CASSLARGNTGELFF
TRBJ1-1 TRBD1 14 TRBV7-8 many TGTGCCAGCAGCCCCCAGGGGGTAAACACTGAAGCTTTCTTT CASSPQGVNTEAFF
TRBJ1-4 . 15 TRBV6-5 . TGTGCCAGCAGTTACACTAGAGCAACTAATGAAAAACTGTTTTTT CASSYTRATNEKLFF
TRBJ2-3 . 17 TRBV7-4 . TGTGCCAGCAGTCCGGAGGGGGGGCGCTCGAGGCGGGATACGCAGTATTTT CASSPEGGRSRRDTQYF
TRBJ2-2 TRBD1 21 TRBV5-1 . TGCGCCAGCAGCTTGGGCCCCACGGGACAGCCGGTGTTCGCGAACACCGGGGAGCTGTTTTTT CASSLGPTGQPVFANTGELFF
TRBJ1-5 TRBD1 16 TRBV9 once TGTGCCAGCAGCCGGGGGGACAGAGGTGGCAATCAGCCCCAGCATTTT CASSRGDRGGNQPQHF
TRBJ1-2 . 19 TRBV5-1 . TGCGCCAGCAGCTTGAAGGACGGGGCCCTTCTCGAGAGAAACTATGGCTACACCTTC CASSLKDGALLERNYGYTF
TRBJ1-1 . 18 TRBV10-3 many TGTGCCATCAGTGAGAAGTTTGAGACTTACCGAATGGTCGGTGAAGCTTTCTTT CAISEKFETYRMVGEAFF
TRBJ1-3 . 12 TRBV19 . TGTGCCAGTACCGTCTCTGGAAACACCATATATTTT CASTVSGNTIYF
TRBJ1-5 TRBD1 16 TRBV28 . TGTGCCAGCAGTCCCCCCTGGACAGGGGCAAATCAGCCCCAGCATTTT CASSPPWTGANQPQHF
TRBJ1-2 TRBD1 17 TRBV27 . TGTGCCAGCAGTTTAACCCTTCCACAGGGGGCCGTCTATGGCTACACCTTC CASSLTLPQGAVYGYTF
TRBJ2-5 . 13 TRBV28 . TGTGCCAGCAGTGGAGACGGGCAAGAGACCCAGTACTTC CASSGDGQETQYF
TRBJ2-3 . 17 TRBV5-6 . TGTGCCAGCAGCCCCCGAGGGCGCCGACCATACACAGATACGCAGTATTTT CASSPRGRRPYTDTQYF
TRBJ1-3 TRBD1 16 TRBV12-3/TRBV12-4 many TGTGCCAGCAGTTCGGTTCCCGGGACAGGGGGAAACACCATATATTTT CASSSVPGTGGNTIYF
TRBJ2-5 TRBD2 16 TRBV7-6 many TGTGCCAGCAGCTTAGAGGCTAGCGGGGCCCAAGAGACCCAGTACTTC CASSLEASGAQETQYF
TRBJ1-4 . 12 TRBV10-3 . TGTGCCATCAAAAGTCAAAGTGAAAAACTGTTTTTT CAIKSQSEKLFF
TRBJ1-4 TRBD1 14 TRBV7-4 . TGTGTCAGCAGCCAGGACAGGAAAAATGAAAAACTGTTTTTT CVSSQDRKNEKLFF
TRBJ1-1 . 14 TRBV7-6 . TGTGCCAGCAGCTCAACTGGGGGATACTCTGAAGCTTTCTTT CASSSTGGYSEAFF
TRBJ2-5 TRBD2 16 TRBV6-2/TRBV6-3 . TGTGCCAGCAGTCTCGAGGAGCGGGGGGTACAAGAGACCCAGTACTTC CASSLEERGVQETQYF
TRBJ2-5 . 15 TRBV5-1 once TGCGCCAGCAGCTTGTATCAGGGCGAGGGGGAGACCCAGTACTTC CASSLYQGEGETQYF
TRBJ2-5 . 15 TRBV20-1 . TGCAGTGCTAGGGGCCGGGGCTATGCGTGGGAGACCCAGTACTTC CSARGRGYAWETQYF
TRBJ2-1 . 12 TRBV7-6 few TGTGCCAGCAGCTTAGAACAGATTGAGCAGTTCTTC CASSLEQIEQFF
TRBJ1-6 . 16 TRBV12-3/TRBV12-4 . TGTGCCAGCAGTTTGGGACAAAGCTCCTATAATTCACCCCTCCACTTT CASSLGQSSYNSPLHF
TRBJ1-1 . 16 TRBV5-4 . TGTGCCAGCAGCTTCTCGGCAGGAGGGGTAGGGACTGAAGCTTTCTTT CASSFSAGGVGTEAFF
TRBJ1-2 . 15 TRBV15 . TGTGCCACCAGCAGAGTAATACAGGGAAACTATGGCTACACCTTC CATSRVIQGNYGYTF
TRBJ1-2 . 13 TRBV19 . TGTGCCAGTAGTATCGGCAACTTCTATGGCTACACCTTC CASSIGNFYGYTF
TRBJ2-1 . 12 TRBV4-3 . TGCGCCAGCAGCGATGAGAAGGATGAGCAGTTCTTC CASSDEKDEQFF
TRBJ1-5 . 13 TRBV19 . TGTGCCAGTAGTATTGACTTTGATCAGCCCCAGCATTTT CASSIDFDQPQHF
TRBJ2-6 . 13 TRBV7-6 few TGTGCCAGCAGCCCCCCCCTGGCCAACGTCCTGACTTTC CASSPPLANVLTF
TRBJ1-6 . 15 TRBV7-9 . TGTGCCAACAGCTTAGCGGGCGGGGACGGTTCACCCCTCCACTTT CANSLAGGDGSPLHF
TRBJ2-6 TRBD2 15 TRBV20-1 . TGCAGTGCTAGAGATGGGGGGGACCTGGCCAACGTCCTGACTTTC CSARDGGDLANVLTF
TRBJ2-3 . 15 TRBV10-2 . TGCGCCAGCAGTGAGTTGCAGGCGTACACAGATACGCAGTATTTT CASSELQAYTDTQYF
TRBJ1-5 TRBD1 15 TRBV12-5 few TGTGCTAGTGGTTCAAAACAGGGGAGCAATCAGCCCCAGCATTTT CASGSKQGSNQPQHF
TRBJ2-7 . 13 TRBV6-1 . TGTGCCAGCAGTATACATGGAACCTACGAGCAGTACTTC CASSIHGTYEQYF
TRBJ1-4 . 12 TRBV7-2 . TGTGCCAGCAGTCGACAGAATGAAAAACTGTTTTTT CASSRQNEKLFF
TRBJ2-1 . 15 TRBV6-5 . TGTGCCAGCAGTTACTCCTTAGACCTTTACAATGAGCAGTTCTTC CASSYSLDLYNEQFF